These 22 T cell receptor beta chains were sequenced from one sample in a study of human T cells and chemical hapten exposure. One entry per CDR3 protein results from TCRdb running MiXCR on the RACE reads. The sample lists some 340,000 distinct CDR3 sequences; roughly 6.9% were seen once. Regarding time point: patch test 1, 2 weeks after DPC sensitization. Treatment reported: therapeutic diphenylcyclopropenone sensitization with weekly scalp DPC. Here the sequenced sample was whole blood, taken in connection with sensitization to the hapten diphenylcyclopropenone (DPC). These TCRs come from a woman younger than 30 with alopecia areata. Some clones in this sample may be carry-over from other donors' samples.

This clonotype was seen many times. The rearrangement links TRBV4-1 to TRBJ2-1; D may be TRBD2 (7 bases). Looked up from germline, CDR1 is MGHRA and CDR2 is YSYEKL. This CDR3 spans 15 amino acids. Between the trimmed V and J ends, which lost 6 bases and 9 bases, there was a span of 21 bases. The CDR3 loop reads CASRGTAGAPSEQFF. The CDR3 DNA reads TGCGCCAGCAGAGGGACGGCGGGGGCGCCCAGTGAGCAGTTCTTC.

V is TRBV28 and J is TRBJ2-5; no definite D call. Germline V lookup: CDR1 MDHEN, CDR2 SYDVKM. The germline V and J ends were trimmed by 3 bases and 3 bases, with 8 bases remaining between them. This CDR3 has 13 residues. The CDR3 nucleotides are TGTGCCAGCAGTTTCGGTCCGGAAGAGACCCAGTACTTC. This codes for CASSFGPEETQYF.

This clonotype came up many times. The chain uses TRBV28 and TRBJ2-6; 8 bases map to TRBD1. The CDR3 has 17 amino acids. Trimming took 3 bases from V and 0 from J; bases not matched to a gene: 4. Germline CDR1 is MDHEN and CDR2 is SYDVKM. The CDR3 nucleotides are TGTGCCAGCAGTTTCGGGACAGGAAACTCTGGGGCCAACGTCCTGACTTTC. Translated, it gives CASSFGTGNSGANVLTF.

V gene TRBV6-1 combines with J gene TRBJ2-5; D tentatively reads TRBD1 or TRBD2 (5 bases each). V lost 7 bases to trimming and J lost 3 bases, with 12 bases between them. Germline loops: CDR1 MNHNS, CDR2 SASEGT. CDR3 length: 13 residues. The CDR3: CASTGTYEETQYF. CDR3 nucleotides: TGTGCCAGCACCGGGACCTACGAAGAGACCCAGTACTTC.

The rearrangement links TRBV7-8 to TRBJ1-6; TRBD1 is a possible D gene (6 bases). In germline, CDR1 is SGHVS, CDR2 FQNEAQ. V shed 1 base and J shed 5 bases, with 18 bases lying between them. The CDR3 sequence is 18 residues long. The CDR3 protein is CASSLDLWGRRDNSPLHF. The CDR3, as DNA: TGTGCCAGCAGCTTAGACCTCTGGGGGCGGCGGGATAATTCACCCCTCCACTTT.

This clonotype was found a few times. This chain joins TRBV20-1 and TRBJ1-1; D is unclear. CDR3 length equals 14 residues. V was trimmed by 6 bases and J by 1 base, leaving 15 bases between them. Germline CDR1 DFQATT, CDR2 SNEGSKA (reference sequence). The CDR3 nucleotides read TGCAGTGCCCGACGTCGTAGAGAGAACACTGAAGCTTTCTTT. It encodes CSARRRRENTEAFF.

This clonotype has just a few counts. The rearrangement joins TRBV18 to TRBJ1-2, with D unclear. The CDR3 totals 14 residues. In germline, CDR1 is KGHSH, CDR2 LQKENI. The V end was cut by 3 bases, the J end by 4 bases, with 12 bases between. This chain's CDR3 is CASSPAFTPYGYTF. The CDR3 nucleotides are TGTGCCAGCTCACCCGCATTTACGCCCTATGGCTACACCTTC.

The genes are TRBV28 and TRBJ1-1; tentative D call: TRBD1 (6 bases). The CDR3 runs 13 residues. Between the trimmed V and J ends, which lost 8 bases and 3 bases, there was a span of 13 bases. The germline CDR1 and CDR2 sequences are MDHEN and SYDVKM. CDR3 loop: CASLERGYTEAFF. CDR3 nucleotide sequence: TGTGCCAGCCTAGAGAGGGGGTACACTGAAGCTTTCTTT.

V usage is TRBV5-1 and J usage is TRBJ2-2; D might be TRBD1 or TRBD2, each matching 5 bases. V was cut by 4 bases and J by 4 bases, with 17 bases left in between. Germline V gives CDR1 SGHRS, CDR2 YFSETQ. This CDR3 spans 16 amino acids. The DNA of the CDR3 is TGCGCCAGCAGCCTGGGACCGTATCACACCACCGGGGAGCTGTTTTTT. Translating gives CASSLGPYHTTGELFF.

This clonotype was detected many times. The rearrangement links TRBV6-6 to TRBJ1-6; 7 positions agree with TRBD1. Trimming removed 6 bases from V and 0 bases from J; junction bases left unmatched: 2. The CDR3 length is 15 residues. CDR1 and CDR2 from the germline V gene are MNHNY and SVGAGI (reference sequence). The CDR3 loop is CASSRDSSYNSPLHF. The CDR3 DNA sequence: TGTGCCAGCAGCCGGGACAGCTCCTATAATTCACCCCTCCACTTT.

The rearrangement links TRBV5-7 to TRBJ2-1; a possible D gene is TRBD1 (5 bases). TRBV5-7 is an ORF; its function is uncertain. Trimming took 4 bases from V and 7 from J, leaving 24 bases between them. The CDR3 sequence is 17 residues long. CDR3 bases: TGTGCCAGCAGCACAGGACGGGCAGCCACCTCCGAAAATGAGCAGTTCTTC. It codes for CASSTGRAATSENEQFF.

The chain links TRBV7-9 to TRBJ2-2; D might be TRBD1 (6 bases). Trimming took 8 bases from V and 0 from J, leaving 10 bases between them. The CDR3 covers 14 residues. From germline, CDR1 is SEHNR and CDR2 FQNEAQ (reference sequence). The CDR3 spells CASSGTSNTGELFF. In DNA, the CDR3 is TGTGCCAGCTCCGGGACATCGAACACCGGGGAGCTGTTTTTT. The variable domain in full, with the rest retrieved from reference TRBV7-9 and TRBJ2-2, is DTGVSQNPRHKITKRGQNVTFRCDPISEHNRLYWYRQTLGQGPEFLTYFQNEAQLEKSRLLSDRFSAERPKGSFSTLEIQRTEQGDSAMYLCASSGTSNTGELFFGEGSRLTVL.

This clonotype occurred many times. The V gene is TRBV6-5, the J gene TRBJ1-2; TRBD1 matches 8 bases. V lost 2 bases and J lost 3; bases outside the gene matches: 5. Germline CDR1 MNHEY, CDR2 SVGAGI. The CDR3 runs to 15 residues. The CDR3 reads CASSYRTTGDYGYTF. The CDR3 DNA sequence: TGTGCCAGCAGTTACCGAACGACAGGGGACTATGGCTACACCTTC.

With regard to this clonotype: This may arise from a read error, as a much more abundant clone is one base away. The gene calls are TRBV6-5 and TRBJ2-3; D not resolved. This CDR3 has 13 residues. V was cut by 0 bases and J by 2 bases, with 3 bases left in between. Germline assignment: CDR1 MNHEY and CDR2 SVGAGI. CDR3 bases: TGTGCCAGCAGTTACTCTTACACAGATACGCAGTATTTT. This translates into CASSYSYTDTQYF.

This clonotype was detected only a few times. The chain links TRBV27 to TRBJ2-3; 8 bases map to TRBD2. V lost 6 bases to trimming and J lost 1 base; unmatched junction nucleotides: 3. The CDR3 has 14 amino acids. In germline, CDR1 is MNHEY, CDR2 SMNVEV (reference sequence). CDR3 in amino acids: CASSQTSGTDTQYF. For the CDR3, the DNA is TGTGCCAGCAGCCAGACTAGCGGCACAGATACGCAGTATTTT.

This clonotype showed up many times. This chain uses TRBV4-3 with TRBJ2-7; the D is unclear. V dropped 0 bases and J dropped 0 bases, with 9 bases sitting between them. Germline V gives CDR1 LGHNA, CDR2 YSLEER. The CDR3 is made up of 15 amino acids. CDR3 bases: TGCGCCAGCAGCCAAGATTCCGACGTCTCCTACGAGCAGTACTTC. Its protein is CASSQDSDVSYEQYF.

This clonotype was recorded a few times. This chain connects TRBV29-1 to TRBJ2-3; 9 bases are shared with TRBD2. The germline CDR1 and CDR2 sequences are SQVTM and ANQGSEA. The V segment lost 7 bases and the J segment 5 bases; nucleotides outside the gene matches: 10. This CDR3 contains 14 residues. The CDR3 DNA reads TGCAGCGCCTTAGCGGGGGTAGGTCAAGATACGCAGTATTTT. Translating it yields CSALAGVGQDTQYF.

Only a few counts were recorded for this clonotype. This chain joins TRBV20-1 and TRBJ1-1; D gene ambiguous. V lost 3 bases and J lost 1, with 6 bases in between. This CDR3 region has 12 residues. Per the germline V gene, CDR1 is DFQATT and CDR2 is SNEGSKA (reference sequence). In nucleotides, the CDR3 is TGCAGTGCTAGCCAACCGAACACTGAAGCTTTCTTT. Its protein is CSASQPNTEAFF.

V is TRBV6-5 and J is TRBJ1-1; D not resolved. Germline V gene lookup returns CDR1 MNHEY and CDR2 SVGAGI. V was clipped by 5 bases and J by 3 bases, with 13 bases between them. The CDR3 length is 14 residues. The CDR3 nucleotides are TGTGCCAGCAGTACGGGAGGGTCCGACACTGAAGCTTTCTTT. Translation gives CASSTGGSDTEAFF.

The rearrangement joins TRBV6-5 to TRBJ1-2, with D uncertain. The ends were cut back, 5 bases at V and 2 bases at J, with 6 bases in the middle. The CDR3 runs to 12 residues. CDR1 MNHEY and CDR2 SVGAGI come from the germline V gene. CDR3 sequence: CASSTVNYGYTF. In DNA form, the CDR3 reads TGTGCCAGCAGTACAGTGAACTATGGCTACACCTTC.

This clonotype came up once. V gene TRBV12-3 or TRBV12-4 combines with J gene TRBJ1-4; maybe TRBD1 (5 bases). With 1 base removed from V and 2 bases from J, the gap between germline ends came to 8 bases. This CDR3 region has 15 residues. The CDR3 nucleotides are TGTGCCAGCAGTTTAGTCCAGGGTACTAATGAAAAACTGTTTTTT. This translates into CASSLVQGTNEKLFF.

The rearrangement links TRBV7-3 to TRBJ1-1, with unresolved D. Germline V lookup: CDR1 SGHTA, CDR2 FQGTGA. The CDR3 covers 13 residues. Trimming took 6 bases from V and 6 from J, leaving 14 bases between them. The CDR3 here is CASSRDNGAEAFF. The CDR3 DNA is TGTGCCAGCAGTCGAGACAACGGTGCTGAAGCTTTCTTT.